Listed below are T cell receptor beta chains from one sample, sequenced in a study of cytomegalovirus exposure and HLA in healthy donors. Assay: immunoSEQ multiplex PCR; the TCRdb copy retains only in-frame clones and omits some. The sample gives over 150,000 clones, 80% to 90% of which show up once; roughly 7.6% is in the top ten. The sequenced sample consisted of PBMCs. Receptor source: a woman between 25 and 40 years old in good health and CMV-seropositive. Both conserved end residues are trimmed from each CDR3.

TRBV7-9	TRBJ1-1	ASSSQGNTEAF
TRBV5-6	TRBJ2-5	ASSQGLAGGRETQY
TRBV19	TRBJ1-2	ASSAGTGAYGYT
TRBV7-8	TRBJ2-3	ASSPGSGGSRDTQY
TRBV11-1	TRBJ1-1	ASTLDRDSEAF
TRBV4-3	TRBJ1-2	ASSQERGGRVHSYGYT
TRBV5-1	TRBJ2-1	ASSLFRGTNNEQF
TRBV5-3	TRBJ2-1	ARSLIASGSEQF
TRBV5-1	TRBJ2-3	ASSLGVTGGAGADTQY
TRBV18	TRBJ2-1	ASSPQGNPEQF
TRBV29-1	TRBJ1-2	SVPGLLAGGYGYT
TRBV7-2	TRBJ2-1	ASSLKRGEGNEQF
TRBV5-5	TRBJ2-7	ASSSAGSANSYEQY